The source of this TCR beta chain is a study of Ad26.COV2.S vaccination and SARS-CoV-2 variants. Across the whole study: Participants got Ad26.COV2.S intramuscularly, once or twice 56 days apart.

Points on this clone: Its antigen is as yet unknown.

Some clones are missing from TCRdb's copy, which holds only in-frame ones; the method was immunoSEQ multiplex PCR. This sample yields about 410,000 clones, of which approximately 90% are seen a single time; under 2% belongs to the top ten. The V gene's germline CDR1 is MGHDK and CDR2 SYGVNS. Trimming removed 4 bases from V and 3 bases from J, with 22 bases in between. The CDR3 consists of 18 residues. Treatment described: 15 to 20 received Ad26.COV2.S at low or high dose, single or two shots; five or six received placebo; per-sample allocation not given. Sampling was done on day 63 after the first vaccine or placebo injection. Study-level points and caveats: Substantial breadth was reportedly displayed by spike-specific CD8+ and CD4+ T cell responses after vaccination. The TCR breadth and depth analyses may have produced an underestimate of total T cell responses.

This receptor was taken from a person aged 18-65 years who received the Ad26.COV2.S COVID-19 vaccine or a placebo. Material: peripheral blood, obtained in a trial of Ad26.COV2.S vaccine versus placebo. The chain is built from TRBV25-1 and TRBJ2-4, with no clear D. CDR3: CASSGVRAAGGGKNIQYF. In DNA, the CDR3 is TGTGCCAGCAGTGGCGTCCGGGCGGCCGGCGGTGGCAAAAACATTCAGTACTTC.